This TCR beta chain appears in the sequencing data of a study of response to subunit inactivated influenza vaccine. Trimming left V 5 bases short and J 4 bases short, with 12 bases between. Germline V lookup: CDR1 MNHEY, CDR2 SVGEGT. The CDR3 contains 14 residues. TCRdb independently ran MiXCR on the RT-PCR reads; one entry per CDR3 protein. This sample has fewer than 700,000 distinct CDR3 sequences; approximately 13% occur once, and the top ten carry about an eighth. The source was PBMCs from blood, collected roughly 45 days after vaccination. The J gene is TRBJ1-5, the V gene TRBV6-2 or TRBV6-3; perhaps TRBD1 as D (6 bases). The TCR comes from a middle-aged man who received an inactivated influenza vaccine. As DNA, the CDR3 is TGTGCCAGCAGTCCCCGGGACATTAATCAGCCCCAGCATTTT. Translation gives CASSPRDINQPQHF.